The 18 T cell receptor beta chains below all came from one sample that was sequenced in a study of blood T cell repertoires in COVID-19. Generated by immunoSEQ multiplex PCR, the TCRdb table keeps only in-frame clones and is missing some. The sample carries about 46,000 clones, 85% to 90% recorded once. What was sequenced was peripheral blood. The receptors come from a man older than 75 with active COVID-19.

The sample holds one count of this clone. The J gene is TRBJ2-2, the V gene TRBV11-3; 15 bases are a match to TRBD2. After removal of 3 bases from V and 3 bases from J, the junction contained 5 bases not matched to a gene. Germline CDR1 is SGHNT and CDR2 is YENEEA. The CDR3 length is 18 residues. For the CDR3, the DNA is TGTGCCAGCAGCTTGAGGACTAGCGGGAGGGCCTACACCGGGGAGCTGTTTTTT. Translating gives CASSLRTSGRAYTGELFF.

V is TRBV6-5 and J is TRBJ2-7, with 7 nucleotides matching TRBD1. Unmatched junction bases numbered 12, after V lost 7 bases and J lost 6 bases. This CDR3 contains 14 residues. Germline CDR1 reads MNHEY; CDR2 reads SVGAGI. CDR3: CASTPSQGFSEQYF. In nucleotides, the CDR3 is TGTGCCAGCACGCCGTCACAGGGGTTCTCCGAGCAGTACTTC.

The rearrangement uses TRBV18 and TRBJ2-2, with D maybe TRBD2 (5 bases). Trimming pared 8 bases from V and 0 bases from J, leaving 13 bases between. CDR1 and CDR2 (germline): KGHSH, LQKENI. This CDR3 contains 15 residues. Written as DNA, the CDR3 is TGTGCCAGCCAGAAAGCCGGGACGAACACCGGGGAGCTGTTTTTT. As protein: CASQKAGTNTGELFF.

The CDR3 region has the DNA TGTGCCAGCAGCAAAGCGCAGGAGGGCCCTACCTCCTACGAGCAGTACTTC. It specifies CASSKAQEGPTSYEQYF. This sequence joins TRBV21-1 and TRBJ2-7; the DNA was not used to check the table's D call, TRBD2. TRBV21-1 is designated a pseudogene. The CDR3 has 17 amino acids.

The CDR3 spells CASSTGTGLNTGELFF. The CDR3 bases are TGTGCCAGCTCAACCGGGACAGGGCTGAACACCGGGGAGCTGTTTTTT. The rearrangement links TRBV18 to TRBJ2-2, with 9 bases lining up with TRBD1. Germline CDR1 and CDR2: KGHSH and LQKENI. V gave up 5 bases and J gave up 1 base; unmatched junction bases: 5. This CDR3 is 16 amino acids long.

The chain employs TRBV6-2 or TRBV6-3 and TRBJ2-5; TRBD2 matches at 7 bases. Germline V CDR1 and CDR2: MNHEY, SVGEGT. This CDR3 spans 15 amino acids. With V trimmed by 5 bases and J by 0 bases, 6 bases remained unmatched. The CDR3 protein is CASSPPGLYQETQYF. CDR3 sequence (DNA): TGTGCCAGCAGTCCGCCGGGACTATACCAAGAGACCCAGTACTTC.

This clone has only a few counts. V usage is TRBV10-3 and J usage is TRBJ1-2; TRBD1 matches at 11 bases. V shed 3 bases and J 8 bases; nucleotides not matched to a gene: 5. The CDR3 is 14 amino acids. CDR1 is ENHRY, CDR2 SYGVKD, per germline. This CDR3 reads CAISEGQGADGYTF. In DNA, the CDR3 is TGTGCCATCAGTGAAGGACAGGGGGCGGACGGCTACACCTTC.

V usage is TRBV30 and J usage is TRBJ1-2, with unresolved D. Germline values: CDR1 GTSNPN, CDR2 SVGIG (reference sequence). The V and J ends lost 3 bases and 2 bases respectively, with 16 bases between them. The CDR3 contains 15 residues. The CDR3, as DNA: TGTGCCTGGAGATTGCGTAACAGACCCAACTATGGCTACACCTTC. Amino acids: CAWRLRNRPNYGYTF.

The chain joins TRBV19 to TRBJ1-1; D is undetermined. Trimming stripped 6 bases from V and 1 base from J, with 15 bases between. Germline CDR1 and CDR2: LNHDA and SQIVND (reference sequence). The CDR3 loop spans 15 amino acids. The CDR3 loop reads CASSFIRSGNTEAFF. In nucleotides, the CDR3 is TGTGCCAGTAGCTTCATACGGTCCGGGAACACTGAAGCTTTCTTT.

This clone came up once. The CDR3 DNA reads as TGTGCCAGCAGCTTGACAGGGGGGGGAAAACTGTTTTTT. It codes for CASSLTGGGKLFF. The gene calls are TRBV11-3 and TRBJ1-4, with 9 bases lining up with TRBD1. Germline CDR1 and CDR2: SGHNT and YENEEA. The J segment lost 10 bases and the V segment lost 3 bases, leaving 3 bases of the junction unmatched. The CDR3 totals 13 residues.

V and J are TRBV5-1 and TRBJ1-2; tentatively, D is TRBD1 (5 bases). Germline values: CDR1 SGHRS, CDR2 YFSETQ. The CDR3 is 13 amino acids. V lost 3 bases to trimming and J lost 7 bases, with 13 bases between them. Here the CDR3 DNA reads TGCGCCAGCAGCTCGACAGTGTCGACTGGCTACACCTTC. Residues: CASSSTVSTGYTF.

The V call is TRBV11-2, the J call TRBJ2-3; a weak D match, TRBD2 (7 bases). The V end was cut by 5 bases, the J end by 3 bases, with 15 bases between. This CDR3 is built from 15 residues. Germline CDR1 and CDR2: SGHAT and FQNNGV. For the CDR3, the DNA is TGTGCCAGCAGCGAGGGGGGGAGGAGAACAGATACGCAGTATTTT. Protein product: CASSEGGRRTDTQYF.

The chain employs TRBV28 and TRBJ2-1, with 11 bases matching TRBD2. The germline V gene has CDR1 MDHEN and CDR2 SYDVKM. Losses at the gene ends were 5 bases for V and 9 bases for J; bases not matched to a gene: 12. There are 16 residues in the CDR3. CDR3 loop: CASSTSSGRLFVEQFF. CDR3 DNA: TGTGCCAGCAGTACTTCTAGCGGGAGGCTGTTCGTTGAGCAGTTCTTC.

The chain recombines TRBV6-6 with TRBJ2-7, with 12 nucleotides matching TRBD1. Germline lookup yields CDR1 MNHNY and CDR2 SVGAGI (reference sequence). Trimming removed 6 bases from V and 3 bases from J; junction bases left unmatched: 6. The length of the CDR3 is 15 residues. The CDR3 sequence is CASRTGQGAIYEQYF. The DNA of the CDR3 is TGTGCCAGCAGAACGGGACAGGGGGCCATCTACGAGCAGTACTTC.

The V call is TRBV30, the J call TRBJ2-7; D call uncertain. The CDR3 covers 11 residues. Trimming removed 5 bases from V and 0 bases from J, with 5 bases in between. The germline V gene encodes CDR1 GTSNPN and CDR2 SVGIG (reference sequence). CDR3 in amino acids: CAWSSSYEQYF. CDR3 DNA: TGTGCCTGGTCCAGCTCCTACGAGCAGTACTTC.

The V call is TRBV3-1 (or the pseudogene TRBV3-2), the J call TRBJ1-3; possibly TRBD1 for D (6 bases). Trimming stripped 0 bases from V and 2 bases from J, with 11 bases between. This CDR3 comprises 16 residues. CDR1 and CDR2 (germline): LGHDT, YNNKEL (reference sequence). The CDR3 loop reads CASSQDEQGTGNTIYF. The DNA for the CDR3 is TGTGCCAGCAGCCAAGATGAGCAGGGGACTGGAAACACCATATATTTT.

This rearrangement joins TRBV28 to TRBJ2-5; 7 bases map to TRBD1. Looked up from germline, CDR1 is MDHEN and CDR2 is SYDVKM. CDR3 length: 14 residues. The trim removed 6 bases at V and 4 bases at J, leaving 8 bases unmatched. CDR3 sequence (DNA): TGTGCCAGCAGCCGACAGGGTGGCGGAGAGACCCAGTACTTC. Amino acid sequence: CASSRQGGGETQYF.

V usage is TRBV7-2 and J usage is TRBJ2-7; D remains unclear. In germline, CDR1 is SGHTA, CDR2 FQGNSA. Trimming took 5 bases from V and 2 from J, leaving 13 bases between them. This CDR3 comprises 14 residues. The DNA of the CDR3 is TGTGCCAGCAGCCCGGTGTTAGTACCCTACGAGCAGTACTTC. Translated, it gives CASSPVLVPYEQYF.